This T cell receptor (beta chain) comes out of a study of shared T cell receptors in the human thymus. CDR3 length: 15 residues. Germline V gene sequence: CDR1 SGHRS, CDR2 YFSETQ. The V gene end was trimmed by 4 bases and the J gene end by 5 bases; junction bases not matched to a gene: 4. Method: immunoSEQ multiplex PCR; TCRdb's copy keeps in-frame clones and lacks some. In the table there are 500,000 to 850,000 clones, over 75% of which are singletons. This clone was observed a single time. This sample was shared with a second study, whose subject was human thymus T cells.

Sequencing used thymocytes. J is TRBJ2-3 and V is TRBV5-1, with TRBD2 matching 13 bases. This receptor was identified in a boy in the first two years of life with a congenital heart defect. For the CDR3, the DNA is TGCGCCAGCAGCACCGGACTAGCGGGGGAAGATACGCAGTATTTT. Translating gives CASSTGLAGEDTQYF.